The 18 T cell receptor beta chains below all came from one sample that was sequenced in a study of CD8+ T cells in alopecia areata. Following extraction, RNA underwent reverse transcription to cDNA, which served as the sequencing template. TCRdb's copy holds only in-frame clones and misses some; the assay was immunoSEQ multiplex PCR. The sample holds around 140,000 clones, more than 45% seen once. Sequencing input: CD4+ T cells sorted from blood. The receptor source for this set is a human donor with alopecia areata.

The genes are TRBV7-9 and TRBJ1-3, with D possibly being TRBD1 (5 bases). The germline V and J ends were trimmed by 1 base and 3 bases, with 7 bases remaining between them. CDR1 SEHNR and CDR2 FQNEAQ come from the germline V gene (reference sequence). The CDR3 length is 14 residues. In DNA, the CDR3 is TGTGCCAGCAGCTTAGGGGACCGTGGAAACACCATATATTTT. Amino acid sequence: CASSLGDRGNTIYF.

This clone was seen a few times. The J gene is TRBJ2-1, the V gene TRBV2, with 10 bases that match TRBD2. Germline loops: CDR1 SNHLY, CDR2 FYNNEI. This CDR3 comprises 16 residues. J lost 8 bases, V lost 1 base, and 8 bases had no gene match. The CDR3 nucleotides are TGTGCCAGCAGTGAAGACCGTAGCGGGAGGCTCGATGAGCAGTTCTTC. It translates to CASSEDRSGRLDEQFF.

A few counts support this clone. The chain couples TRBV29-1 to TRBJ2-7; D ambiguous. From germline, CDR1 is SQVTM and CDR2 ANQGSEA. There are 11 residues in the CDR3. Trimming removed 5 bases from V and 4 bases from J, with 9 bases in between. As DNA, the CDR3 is TGCAGCGTTCTAACGGCATACGAGCAGTACTTC. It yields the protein CSVLTAYEQYF.

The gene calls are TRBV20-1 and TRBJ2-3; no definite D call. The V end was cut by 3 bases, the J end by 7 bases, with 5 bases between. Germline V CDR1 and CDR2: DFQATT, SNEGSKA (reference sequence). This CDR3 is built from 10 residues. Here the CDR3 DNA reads TGCAGTGCTAGCGGAAATACGCAGTATTTT. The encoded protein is CSASGNTQYF.

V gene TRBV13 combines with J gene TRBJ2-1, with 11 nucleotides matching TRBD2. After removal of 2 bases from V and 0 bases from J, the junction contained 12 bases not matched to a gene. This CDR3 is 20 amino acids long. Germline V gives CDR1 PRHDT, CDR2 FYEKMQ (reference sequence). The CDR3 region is CASSLYSRTSGRSSYNEQFF. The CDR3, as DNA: TGTGCCAGCAGCTTATACTCGAGAACTAGCGGGAGAAGCTCCTACAATGAGCAGTTCTTC.

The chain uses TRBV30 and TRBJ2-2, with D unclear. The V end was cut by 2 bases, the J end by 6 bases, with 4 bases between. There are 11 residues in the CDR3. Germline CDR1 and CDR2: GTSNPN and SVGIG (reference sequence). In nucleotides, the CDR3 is TGTGCCTGGAGTAGCCCCGGGGAGCTGTTTTTT. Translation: CAWSSPGELFF.

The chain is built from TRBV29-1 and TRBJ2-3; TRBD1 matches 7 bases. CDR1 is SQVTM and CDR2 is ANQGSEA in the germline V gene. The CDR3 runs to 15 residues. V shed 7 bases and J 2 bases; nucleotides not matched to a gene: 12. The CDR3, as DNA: TGCAGCGCCCAGTTACAGGGGAACCCCACAGATACGCAGTATTTT. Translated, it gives CSAQLQGNPTDTQYF.

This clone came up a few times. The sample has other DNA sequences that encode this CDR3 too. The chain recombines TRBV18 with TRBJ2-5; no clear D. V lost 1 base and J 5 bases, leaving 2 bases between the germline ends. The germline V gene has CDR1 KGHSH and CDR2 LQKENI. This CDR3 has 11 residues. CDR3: CASSPRETQYF. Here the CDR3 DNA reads TGTGCCAGCTCACCACGGGAGACCCAGTACTTC. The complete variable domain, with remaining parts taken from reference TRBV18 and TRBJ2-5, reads NAGVMQNPRHLVRRRGQEARLRCSPMKGHSHVYWYRQLPEEGLKFMVYLQKENIIDESGMPKERFSAEFPKEGPSILRIQQVVRGDSAAYFCASSPRETQYFGPGTRLLVL.

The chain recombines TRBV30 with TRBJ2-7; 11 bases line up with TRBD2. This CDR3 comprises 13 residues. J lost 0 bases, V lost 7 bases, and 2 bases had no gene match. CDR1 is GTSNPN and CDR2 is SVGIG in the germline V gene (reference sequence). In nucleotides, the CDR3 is TGTGCCTCCCTAGCGGGGGGCTCCTACGAGCAGTACTTC. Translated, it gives CASLAGGSYEQYF.

CDR3 loop: CASGPEGVDTQYF. CDR3 DNA: TGTGCTAGTGGCCCGGAAGGGGTCGATACGCAGTATTTT. The chain joins TRBV12-5 to TRBJ2-3; possibly TRBD1 for D (5 bases). The CDR3 length is 13 residues. Germline loops: CDR1 LGHNT, CDR2 FRNRAP. With 6 bases removed from V and 6 bases from J, the gap between germline ends came to 13 bases.

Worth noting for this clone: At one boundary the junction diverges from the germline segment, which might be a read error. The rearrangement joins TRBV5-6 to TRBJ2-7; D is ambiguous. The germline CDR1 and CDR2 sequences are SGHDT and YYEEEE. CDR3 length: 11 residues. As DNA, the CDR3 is TGTGCCAGCAGCTTCTCCAACGAGCAGTACTTC. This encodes CASSFSNEQYF. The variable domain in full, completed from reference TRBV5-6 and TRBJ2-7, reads DAGVTQSPTHLIKTRGQQVTLRCSPKSGHDTVSWYQQALGQGPQFIFQYYEEEERQRGNFPDRFSGHQFPNYSSELNVNALLLGDSALYLCASSFSNEQYFGPGTRLTVT.

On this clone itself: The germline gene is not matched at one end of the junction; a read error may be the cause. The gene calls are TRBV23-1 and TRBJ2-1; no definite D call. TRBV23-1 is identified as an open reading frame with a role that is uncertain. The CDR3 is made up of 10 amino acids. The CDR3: CASTSPVRLF. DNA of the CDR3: TGCGCCAGCACCAGCCCCGTTCGGCTCTTC.

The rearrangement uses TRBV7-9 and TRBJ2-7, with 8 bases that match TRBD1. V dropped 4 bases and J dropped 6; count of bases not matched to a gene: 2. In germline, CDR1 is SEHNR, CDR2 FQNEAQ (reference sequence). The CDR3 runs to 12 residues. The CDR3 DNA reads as TGTGCCAGCAGCTCGACAGGGGTCGAGCAGTACTTC. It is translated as CASSSTGVEQYF.

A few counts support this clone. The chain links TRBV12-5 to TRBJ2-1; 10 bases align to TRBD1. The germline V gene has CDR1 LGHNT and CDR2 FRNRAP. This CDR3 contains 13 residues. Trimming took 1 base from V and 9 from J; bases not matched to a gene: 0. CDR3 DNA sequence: TGTGCTAGTGGTTTGGGGACAGGGGGTGAGCAGTTCTTC. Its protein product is CASGLGTGGEQFF.

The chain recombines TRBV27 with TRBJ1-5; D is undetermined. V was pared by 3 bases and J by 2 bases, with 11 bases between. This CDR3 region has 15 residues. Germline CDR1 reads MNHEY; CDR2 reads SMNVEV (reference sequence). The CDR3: CASSLTRQGNQPQHF. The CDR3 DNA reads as TGTGCCAGCAGTTTGACGCGGCAGGGCAATCAGCCCCAGCATTTT.

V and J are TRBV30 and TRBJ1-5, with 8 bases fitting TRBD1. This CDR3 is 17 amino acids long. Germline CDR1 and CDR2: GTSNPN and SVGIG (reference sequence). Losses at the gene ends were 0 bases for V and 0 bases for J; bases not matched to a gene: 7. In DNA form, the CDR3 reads TGTGCCTGGAGTGTACTGGACAGGGACAATAGCAATCAGCCCCAGCATTTT. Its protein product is CAWSVLDRDNSNQPQHF.

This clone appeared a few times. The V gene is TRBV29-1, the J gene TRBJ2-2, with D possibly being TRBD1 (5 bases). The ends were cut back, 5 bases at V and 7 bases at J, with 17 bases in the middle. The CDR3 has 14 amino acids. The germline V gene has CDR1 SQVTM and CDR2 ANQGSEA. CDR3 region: CSVSAGNAGGELFF. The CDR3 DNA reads TGCAGCGTTTCTGCAGGGAACGCCGGCGGGGAGCTGTTTTTT.

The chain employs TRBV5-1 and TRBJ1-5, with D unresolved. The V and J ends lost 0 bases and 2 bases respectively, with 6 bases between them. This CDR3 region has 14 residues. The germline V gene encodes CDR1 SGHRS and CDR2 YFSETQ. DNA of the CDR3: TGCGCCAGCAGCTTGGACCCAGGCAATCAGCCCCAGCATTTT. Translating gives CASSLDPGNQPQHF.